The clone carrying this TCR beta chain has more than one count but fewer than ten. A second PCR, run for roughly 7 to 11 cycles, used a sample-barcoded 5' primer plus a J-beta primer mix. TCRdb processed the 5' RACE reads anew with MiXCR; each CDR3 protein has one entry. In the table there are more than 650,000 distinct CDR3 sequences, around a quarter of which are singletons. There are 13 residues in the CDR3. CDR1 is SGHTA, CDR2 FQGNSA, per germline. The V end was cut by 6 bases, the J end by 3 bases, with 10 bases between. The data originate from a study of blood T cells in healthy people across ages. This sample also belongs to another study, concerning T cells of mothers and their children.

The gene calls are TRBV7-2 and TRBJ2-3, with a tentative D call TRBD2 (5 bases). The sequence came from a boy aged 5-17 years in good health. Sequenced: blood. The CDR3 region is CASREDPTDTQYF. In DNA, the CDR3 is TGTGCCAGCAGGGAGGATCCAACAGATACGCAGTATTTT.